This TCR beta chain was captured in a study of blood T cell repertoires in COVID-19. Study in general: T cells, B-cell-depleted T cells, or PBMCs supplied cDNA or gDNA.

This clone was recorded once. Which cohort a participant joined came from the clinical history participants gave. In the original processing: Counts of nucleated cells, estimated from reference gene primer amplification, were obtained. The repertoire was sequenced with immunoSEQ multiplex PCR; TCRdb's copy has only in-frame clones and lacks some. The DNA was the basis for D and trimming; V, J and clone size are from that table. The sample comprises about 260,000 clones, 86% of which are singletons, and around 2% rests with the top ten. The CDR3 runs 14 residues. Germline trimming cut 5 bases from V and 5 bases from J; bases unmatched to any gene: 5. Germline V gene data show CDR1 as MNHEY and CDR2 as SVGEGT.

J is TRBJ2-1 and V is TRBV6-2 or TRBV6-3; 8 nucleotides agree with TRBD2. Specimen: PBMCs or T cells enriched from blood (not recorded which). This clonotype was sampled from a woman between 45 and 60 years old who had recovered from COVID-19. The CDR3 DNA reads as TGTGCCAGCAGTGCCGGGACTAGAAACAATGAGCAGTTCTTC. Protein: CASSAGTRNNEQFF.